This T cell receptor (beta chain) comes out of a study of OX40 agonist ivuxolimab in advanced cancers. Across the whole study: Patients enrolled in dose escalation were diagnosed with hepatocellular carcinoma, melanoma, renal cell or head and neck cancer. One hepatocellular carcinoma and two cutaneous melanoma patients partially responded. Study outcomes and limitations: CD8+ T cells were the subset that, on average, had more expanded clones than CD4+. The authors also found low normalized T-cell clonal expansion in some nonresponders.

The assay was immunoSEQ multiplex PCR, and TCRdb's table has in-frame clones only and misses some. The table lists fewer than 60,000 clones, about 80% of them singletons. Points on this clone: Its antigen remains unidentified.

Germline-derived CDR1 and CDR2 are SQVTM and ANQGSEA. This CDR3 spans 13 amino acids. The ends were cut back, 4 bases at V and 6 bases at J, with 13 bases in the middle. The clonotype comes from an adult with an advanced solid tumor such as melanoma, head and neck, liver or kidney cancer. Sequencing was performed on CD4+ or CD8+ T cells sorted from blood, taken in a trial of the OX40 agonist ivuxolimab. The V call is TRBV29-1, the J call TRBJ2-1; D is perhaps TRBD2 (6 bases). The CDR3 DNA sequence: TGCAGCGTTGCGTCGCGGGGAGGCAATGAGCAGTTCTTC. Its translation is CSVASRGGNEQFF.